The 9 T cell receptor beta chains reported below all come from one sample, sequenced in a study of cytomegalovirus exposure and HLA in healthy donors. PCR amplification relied on 60 Vbeta primers (plus 13 Jbeta primers). Assay used: immunoSEQ multiplex PCR; TCRdb lists only in-frame clones, some missing. The table lists roughly 190,000 clones, over 70% of them singletons, with over 1.5% in the top ten. Source material: PBMCs. The receptors shown here come from a woman aged 18-29 years in good health and CMV-seronegative.

V gene TRBV19 combines with J gene TRBJ1-2; 9 bases are shared with TRBD1. This CDR3 has 14 residues. The germline CDR1 and CDR2 sequences are LNHDA and SQIVND (reference sequence). Trimming removed 6 bases from V and 4 bases from J; junction bases left unmatched: 6. The CDR3 loop reads CASSAGQGFYGYTF. The CDR3 DNA is TGTGCCAGTAGCGCGGGACAGGGTTTCTATGGCTACACCTTC.

CDR3 sequence reads: CASSFTGEDTEAFF. The CDR3 bases are TGCGCCAGCAGCTTCACAGGGGAAGACACTGAAGCTTTCTTT. The rearrangement uses TRBV5-1 and TRBJ1-1; TRBD1 agrees at 7 bases. The CDR3 runs to 14 residues. V shed 2 bases, J shed 3 bases, and the junction held 4 bases outside the gene matches. Germline V CDR1 and CDR2: SGHRS, YFSETQ.

The chain recombines TRBV5-4 with TRBJ1-2, with 7 bases that match TRBD1. CDR3 length: 12 amino acids. The germline CDR1 and CDR2 sequences are SGHNT and YYREEE (reference sequence). The J segment lost 10 bases and the V segment lost 3 bases, leaving 6 bases of the junction unmatched. CDR3 nucleotide sequence: TGTGCCAGCAGCTCGATAACAGGGGACTACACCTTC. Translation gives CASSSITGDYTF.

This clone came up once. The V gene is TRBV10-3, the J gene TRBJ2-2; the match to TRBD1 covers 7 bases. CDR1 ENHRY and CDR2 SYGVKD come from the germline V gene. This CDR3 spans 14 amino acids. After removal of 6 bases from V and 2 bases from J, the junction contained 3 bases not matched to a gene. The CDR3 DNA reads as TGTGCCATCAGACCAGGGGGTAACACCGGGGAGCTGTTTTTT. Protein product: CAIRPGGNTGELFF.

The V and J genes are TRBV6-5 and TRBJ1-1; a possible D gene is TRBD1 (5 bases). Germline V gene lookup returns CDR1 MNHEY and CDR2 SVGAGI. CDR3 length: 14 amino acids. V shed 8 bases and J shed 4 bases, with 17 bases lying between them. CDR3 coding DNA: TGTGCCAGCTTTAAAAGGGGTCGGCCCACTGAAGCTTTCTTT. Protein: CASFKRGRPTEAFF.

This chain connects TRBV2 to TRBJ2-7; D not resolved. Trimming removed 3 bases from V and 2 bases from J, with 8 bases in between. The CDR3 covers 13 residues. From germline, CDR1 is SNHLY and CDR2 FYNNEI. CDR3 bases: TGTGCCAGCAGTGATGCAGAAACCTACGAGCAGTACTTC. This encodes CASSDAETYEQYF.

The chain carries TRBV28 and TRBJ2-2; D gene unclear. The germline gives CDR1 MDHEN, CDR2 SYDVKM. This CDR3 is built from 16 residues. V was pared by 5 bases and J by 0 bases, with 13 bases between. The CDR3 sequence: CASSPSGSANTGELFF. The CDR3, as DNA: TGTGCCAGCAGTCCTTCCGGGTCCGCGAACACCGGGGAGCTGTTTTTT.

The chain is built from TRBV5-8 and TRBJ2-7; D uncertain. Trimming left V 4 bases short and J 4 bases short, with 6 bases between. Germline V gene sequence: CDR1 SGHTS, CDR2 YDEGEE. The CDR3 covers 11 residues. This CDR3 reads CASSQNYEQYF. The CDR3 DNA reads as TGTGCCAGCAGCCAAAATTACGAGCAGTACTTC.

The chain uses TRBV6-4 and TRBJ2-1; 7 bases map to TRBD2. CDR3 length: 16 residues. The trim removed 7 bases at V and 7 bases at J, leaving 16 bases unmatched. CDR1 and CDR2 from the germline V gene are MRHNA and SNTAGT. CDR3 sequence (DNA): TGTGCCAGCACCCTCATTCGGGGGGAGGGCGAGAATGAGCAGTTCTTC. Translating it yields CASTLIRGEGENEQFF.